This passage covers 9 T cell receptor beta chains from one sample sequenced in a study of blood T cell repertoires in COVID-19. The data were produced by immunoSEQ multiplex PCR, yet TCRdb's version contains in-frame clones alone and is incomplete. The sample includes 190,000 or so clones, about 90% of them seen just once. Sequenced: PBMCs or T cells enriched from blood (not recorded which). The receptors originated from a woman aged 25 to 39 who had recovered from COVID-19.

The chain uses TRBV7-3 and TRBJ2-7, with a tentative D call TRBD2 (5 bases). In germline, CDR1 is SGHTA, CDR2 FQGTGA. V lost 2 bases, J lost 7 bases, and 12 bases lay in between. The CDR3 covers 13 residues. This CDR3 reads CASSLSLGSEQYF. CDR3 nucleotides: TGTGCCAGCAGCTTATCACTAGGGAGTGAGCAGTACTTC.

The chain carries TRBV24-1 and TRBJ1-1; 12 nucleotides align to TRBD1. This CDR3 contains 16 residues. V lost 7 bases, J lost 7 bases, and 12 bases stayed unmatched. Germline values: CDR1 KGHDR, CDR2 SFDVKD. The CDR3 spells CATSSGTGGLGGEAFF. CDR3 nucleotides: TGTGCCACCAGCTCCGGGACAGGGGGCTTAGGTGGTGAAGCTTTCTTT.

CDR3 DNA: TGCGCCAGCAGCGACAGGGTCAAGGACATTCAGTACTTC. Translation: CASSDRVKDIQYF. The chain carries TRBV5-1 and TRBJ2-4; 7 nucleotides match TRBD1. CDR1 SGHRS and CDR2 YFSETQ come from the germline V gene. This CDR3 contains 13 residues. V lost 4 bases and J lost 8; bases outside the gene matches: 6.

The V call is TRBV18, the J call TRBJ2-3; tentatively, D is TRBD2 (7 bases). The CDR3 has 15 amino acids. Germline values: CDR1 KGHSH, CDR2 LQKENI. V lost 3 bases and J lost 4, with 14 bases in between. CDR3 sequence (DNA): TGTGCCAGCTCACCTGCGGGGGCGCGCGCAGATACGCAGTATTTT. It yields the protein CASSPAGARADTQYF. Using reference TRBV18 and TRBJ2-3 for the parts outside the CDR3, the full variable domain is NAGVMQNPRHLVRRRGQEARLRCSPMKGHSHVYWYRQLPEEGLKFMVYLQKENIIDESGMPKERFSAEFPKEGPSILRIQQVVRGDSAAYFCASSPAGARADTQYFGPGTRLTVL.

This clone has only one observation. The J gene is TRBJ1-1, the V gene TRBV19; 7 bases align to TRBD1. V lost 6 bases to trimming and J lost 2 bases; unmatched junction nucleotides: 12. Germline V lookup: CDR1 LNHDA, CDR2 SQIVND (reference sequence). CDR3 length equals 16 residues. This CDR3 is CASRNEDRVLNTEAFF. CDR3 coding DNA: TGTGCCAGTAGGAACGAAGACAGGGTCTTAAACACTGAAGCTTTCTTT.

V and J are TRBV5-1 and TRBJ1-1, with 7 bases matching TRBD1. This CDR3 contains 15 residues. The J segment lost 0 bases and the V segment lost 3 bases, leaving 5 bases of the junction unmatched. CDR1 and CDR2 (germline): SGHRS, YFSETQ. The CDR3 reads CASSSETGMNTEAFF. For the CDR3, the DNA is TGCGCCAGCAGCTCGGAGACAGGGATGAACACTGAAGCTTTCTTT.

This chain uses TRBV25-1 with TRBJ2-2; D gene uncertain. The CDR3 has 15 residues. The V end was cut by 5 bases, the J end by 0 bases, with 10 bases between. Germline CDR1 MGHDK, CDR2 SYGVNS. CDR3 sequence: CASSSAVSNTGELFF. The DNA for the CDR3 is TGTGCCAGCAGTTCGGCGGTATCGAACACCGGGGAGCTGTTTTTT.

The rearrangement joins TRBV15 to TRBJ1-5; 7 bases fit TRBD1. V shed 0 bases, J shed 2 bases, and the junction held 4 bases outside the gene matches. The CDR3 contains 16 residues. The germline V gene encodes CDR1 LNHNV and CDR2 YYDKDF (reference sequence). The CDR3, as DNA: TGTGCCACCAGCAGAGATCGACAGGGTGGCAATCAGCCCCAGCATTTT. The encoded protein is CATSRDRQGGNQPQHF.

The chain recombines TRBV5-1 with TRBJ2-2; 7 bases are a match to TRBD2. CDR3 size: 16 residues. V was pared by 3 bases and J by 2 bases, with 7 bases of the junction left unmatched. CDR1 is SGHRS, CDR2 YFSETQ, per germline. As DNA, the CDR3 is TGCGCCAGCAGCTCCCTCGAGCGGGGAAACACCGGGGAGCTGTTTTTT. It is translated as CASSSLERGNTGELFF. The variable domain in full, completed from reference TRBV5-1 and TRBJ2-2, reads KAGVTQTPRYLIKTRGQQVTLSCSPISGHRSVSWYQQTPGQGLQFLFEYFSETQRNKGNFPGRFSGRQFSNSRSEMNVSTLELGDSALYLCASSSLERGNTGELFFGEGSRLTVL.